This T cell receptor (beta chain) emerged from a study of shared clonotypes between healthy human individuals. Study as a whole: The cohort had a couple of women and a few men, ages 18 to 49.

Findings of the study overall: Depth was large, yet rarefaction showed that sorted-subset sequencing was incomplete.

Details on this clone: Its antigen is as yet unknown.

Sequencing used immunoSEQ multiplex PCR; TCRdb keeps in-frame clones, though not all of them. The sample yields millions of clones, just over 90% seen once. This TCR came from a man between 18 and 35 years old in good health. Some clones in this sample may be carry-over from other donors' samples. Material for sequencing was naive CD4+ T cells from PBMCs. Subset described: CD45RA+ positively selected.

CDR3 region: CASTSGQPPHEQYF. Written as DNA, the CDR3 is TGTGCCAGTACTAGCGGACAACCCCCCCACGAGCAGTACTTC. V and J are TRBV19 and TRBJ2-7, with 7 nucleotides matching TRBD2. V gave up 7 bases and J gave up 5 bases; unmatched junction bases: 11. Per germline, CDR1 LNHDA and CDR2 SQIVND (reference sequence). The CDR3 consists of 14 residues.